A single sample gave rise to the 14 T cell receptor beta chains below, sequenced in a study of T cells in tumors after PD-1 blockade. Method: immunoSEQ multiplex PCR; TCRdb's copy keeps in-frame clones and lacks some. This table has around 60,000 clones, roughly 75% appearing once. The sequencing used PBMCs, collected before anti-PD-1 treatment. The receptors originated from a human donor with basal cell carcinoma.

The V gene is TRBV7-9, the J gene TRBJ1-2; D perhaps matches TRBD1 (6 bases). Germline-derived CDR1 and CDR2 are SEHNR and FQNEAQ (reference sequence). The CDR3 is 13 amino acids. Trimming pared 3 bases from V and 6 bases from J, leaving 11 bases between. The CDR3 spells CASSLDSRDGYTF. CDR3 sequence (DNA): TGTGCCAGCAGCTTGGACAGCCGAGATGGCTACACCTTC. Supplemented by reference TRBV7-9 and TRBJ1-2, the full variable domain reads DTGVSQNPRHKITKRGQNVTFRCDPISEHNRLYWYRQTLGQGPEFLTYFQNEAQLEKSRLLSDRFSAERPKGSFSTLEIQRTEQGDSAMYLCASSLDSRDGYTFGSGTRLTVV.

This chain joins TRBV12-3 or TRBV12-4 and TRBJ1-5; the D gene is possibly TRBD1 (5 bases). The CDR3 runs to 13 residues. V lost 3 bases and J lost 6, with 9 bases in between. CDR3 amino acids: CASSFLGTQPQHF. Written as DNA, the CDR3 is TGTGCCAGCAGTTTTTTGGGGACTCAGCCCCAGCATTTT.

This clone was counted only a few times. The chain links TRBV4-1 to TRBJ1-6; 7 nucleotides agree with TRBD1. Germline trimming cut 5 bases from V and 0 bases from J; bases unmatched to any gene: 10. CDR1 and CDR2 (germline): MGHRA, YSYEKL. CDR3 length: 18 amino acids. The CDR3 sequence: CASSARTGESSYNSPLHF. Here the CDR3 DNA reads TGCGCCAGCAGCGCCCGGACAGGCGAGAGCTCCTATAATTCACCCCTCCACTTT.

This chain uses TRBV6-5 with TRBJ1-6; D unresolved. V gave up 6 bases and J gave up 5 bases, with 14 bases separating them. Germline V lookup: CDR1 MNHEY, CDR2 SVGAGI. CDR3 size: 15 residues. The CDR3 sequence: CASSAEPPNNSPLHF. For the CDR3, the DNA is TGTGCCAGCAGCGCAGAACCCCCTAATAATTCACCCCTCCACTTT.

The chain employs TRBV5-4 and TRBJ2-1, with 8 bases aligning to TRBD2. The CDR3 consists of 14 residues. CDR1 is SGHNT and CDR2 is YYREEE in the germline V gene (reference sequence). Trimming at V came to 5 bases and at J to 7 bases, leaving 8 bases not matched to a gene. The CDR3 DNA is TGTGCCAGCAGTTCGGGGGGGGCCCGGAATGAGCAGTTCTTC. Translation: CASSSGGARNEQFF.

This chain joins TRBV9 and TRBJ1-1; D uncertain. The CDR3 spans 15 residues. The germline CDR1 and CDR2 sequences are SGDLS and YYNGEE. The germline V and J ends were trimmed by 0 bases and 2 bases, with 11 bases remaining between them. The CDR3 spells CASSVEGRKNTEAFF. DNA for the CDR3: TGTGCCAGCAGCGTAGAAGGACGGAAAAACACTGAAGCTTTCTTT.

This clone was detected once. V is TRBV18 and J is TRBJ1-2; 8 nucleotides align to TRBD1. Germline loops: CDR1 KGHSH, CDR2 LQKENI. V lost 5 bases to trimming and J lost 3 bases; unmatched junction nucleotides: 5. The CDR3 is 14 residues long. The CDR3 is CASSDSGGDYGYTF. CDR3 in DNA: TGTGCCAGCTCAGACTCAGGGGGCGACTATGGCTACACCTTC.

This clone was picked up one time. J is TRBJ2-1 and V is TRBV12-3 or TRBV12-4, with TRBD2 identical over 9 bases. Germline trimming cut 7 bases from V and 3 bases from J; bases unmatched to any gene: 1. The CDR3 covers 13 residues. The DNA of the CDR3 is TGTGCCAGCACTAGCGGGGTCTACAATGAGCAGTTCTTC. Translating it yields CASTSGVYNEQFF.

The V call is TRBV27, the J call TRBJ1-4, with D possibly matching TRBD1 (5 bases). Trimming removed 8 bases from V and 6 bases from J, with 16 bases in between. From germline, CDR1 is MNHEY and CDR2 SMNVEV (reference sequence). The CDR3 has 14 residues. The CDR3 DNA is TGTGCCAGCGGAATTTGGGGGGGGGATGAAAAACTGTTTTTT. Translated: CASGIWGGDEKLFF.

J is TRBJ2-5 and V is TRBV9, with TRBD1 matching 8 bases. V trimming: 2 bases; J trimming: 5 bases; junction bases outside the gene matches: 8. The CDR3 totals 15 residues. Looked up from germline, CDR1 is SGDLS and CDR2 is YYNGEE. The CDR3 loop is CASSVGQGAQETQYF. DNA of the CDR3: TGTGCCAGCAGCGTTGGGCAGGGGGCCCAGGAGACCCAGTACTTC.

The chain combines TRBV7-3 with TRBJ2-5; TRBD1 matches at 12 bases. With V trimmed by 5 bases and J by 5 bases, 3 bases remained unmatched. Germline lookup yields CDR1 SGHTA and CDR2 FQGTGA. This CDR3 spans 14 amino acids. The CDR3 DNA follows: TGTGCCAGCAGCACTGGGACAGGGGGCGAGACCCAGTACTTC. As protein: CASSTGTGGETQYF.

A note on this clone: Other DNA sequences in the sample encode the same CDR3. CDR3 residues: CASSLGTANTEAFF. In DNA form, the CDR3 reads TGCGCCAGCAGCTTGGGGACAGCGAACACTGAAGCTTTCTTT. This sequence joins TRBV5-1 and TRBJ1-1, with D possibly being TRBD1 (6 bases). From germline, CDR1 is SGHRS and CDR2 YFSETQ. V lost 0 bases and J lost 1, with 7 bases in between. This CDR3 comprises 14 residues.

This clone appeared a single time. The rearrangement uses TRBV23-1 and TRBJ1-2; D unclear. TRBV23-1 is filed as an ORF, its function uncertain. Trimming took 0 bases from V and 4 from J, leaving 15 bases between them. The CDR3 covers 16 residues. CDR3 region: CASSQSSLRSLYGYTF. Written as DNA, the CDR3 is TGCGCCAGCAGTCAATCTTCTTTGCGGAGCCTCTATGGCTACACCTTC.

This chain's CDR3 is CASSLARGTDTQYF. CDR3 coding DNA: TGCGCCAGCAGCCTGGCGCGGGGCACAGATACGCAGTATTTT. This sequence joins TRBV5-1 and TRBJ2-3; the D gene is possibly TRBD2 (5 bases). CDR3 size: 14 residues. V was pared by 4 bases and J by 1 base, with 10 bases between. The germline V gene has CDR1 SGHRS and CDR2 YFSETQ.